The text below deals with one T cell receptor beta chain. What it binds is unknown. This sample is part of a study of siplizumab effects on memory and regulatory T cells. Some clones are missing from TCRdb's copy, which holds only in-frame ones; the method was immunoSEQ multiplex PCR. The sample shows approximately 75,000 clones, 93% of them seen only once. The V end was cut by 1 base, the J end by 10 bases, with 19 bases between. This CDR3 region has 16 residues. Germline CDR1 and CDR2: SGHAT and FQDESV (reference sequence). General study points: In controls, less than 30% of mappable alloreactive CD4+ clones were Treg-derived on average, versus 68.8% with siplizumab. The mapping of alloreactive clones to unstimulated subsets covered only a minor fraction of them.

The TCR was taken from a human donor in good health. The sample consisted of CD8+ T cells sorted from blood. The chain links TRBV11-1 to TRBJ1-4; no reliable D call. The DNA of the CDR3 is TGTGCCAGCAGCTTAGAGGATTTTGGAGACGGCGGAAAACTGTTTTTT. Encoded protein: CASSLEDFGDGGKLFF.